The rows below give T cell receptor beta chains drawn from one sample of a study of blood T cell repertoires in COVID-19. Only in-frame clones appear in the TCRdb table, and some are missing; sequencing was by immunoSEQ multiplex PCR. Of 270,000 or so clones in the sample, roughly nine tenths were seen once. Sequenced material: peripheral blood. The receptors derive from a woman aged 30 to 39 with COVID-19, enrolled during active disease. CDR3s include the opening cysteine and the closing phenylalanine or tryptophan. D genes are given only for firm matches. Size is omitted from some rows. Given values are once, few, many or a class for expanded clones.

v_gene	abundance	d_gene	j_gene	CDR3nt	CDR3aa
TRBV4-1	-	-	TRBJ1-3	TGCGCCAGCACCGCTTTGGGACTTTTTGGAAACACCATATATTTT	CASTALGLFGNTIYF
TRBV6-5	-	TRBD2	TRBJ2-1	TGTGCCAGCAGTTACGCGACTAGCGGGGGGGGTGAGCAGTTCTTC	CASSYATSGGGEQFF
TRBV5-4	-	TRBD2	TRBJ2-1	TGTGCCAGCGCCCCCTCTCTGGCGGGGGGCCAGGGTGAGCAGTTCTTC	CASAPSLAGGQGEQFF
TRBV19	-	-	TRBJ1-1	TGTGCCAGTAGTTCCAAACGGGACACTGAAGCTTTCTTT	CASSSKRDTEAFF
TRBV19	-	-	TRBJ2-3	TGTGCCAGCAGGGCCGATACGCAGTATTTT	CASRADTQYF
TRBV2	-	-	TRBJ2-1	TGTGCCACTCAAGGAGGCTACAATGAGCAGTTCTTC	CATQGGYNEQFF
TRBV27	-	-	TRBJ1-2	TGTGCCAGCAGGAAGGACAACATCGGCTACACCTTC	CASRKDNIGYTF
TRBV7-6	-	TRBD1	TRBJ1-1	TGTGCCAGCAGCTCAGGGGGCCGGACTGAAGCTTTCTTT	CASSSGGRTEAFF
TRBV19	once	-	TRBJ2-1	TGTGCCAGCTCCCGGGGGAACTCCTACAATGAGCAGTTCTTC	CASSRGNSYNEQFF
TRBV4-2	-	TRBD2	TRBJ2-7	TGTGCCAGCAGCCAGGGACTAGCGTCATTCTACGAGCAGTACTTC	CASSQGLASFYEQYF
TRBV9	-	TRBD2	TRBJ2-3	TGTGCCAGCAGCCCGCGGACTAGGGATACGCAGTATTTT	CASSPRTRDTQYF
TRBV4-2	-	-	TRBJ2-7	TGTGCCAGCAGCCAAGATCCAGGGCTAGCGACCTCCTACGAGCAGTACTTC	CASSQDPGLATSYEQYF
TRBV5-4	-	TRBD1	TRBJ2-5	TGTGCCAGCAGCGACGACAGGGGCGAGACCCAGTACTTC	CASSDDRGETQYF
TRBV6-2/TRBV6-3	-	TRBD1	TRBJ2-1	TGTGCCAGCAGTTCGACAGGGGGCAAGCAGTTCTTC	CASSSTGGKQFF
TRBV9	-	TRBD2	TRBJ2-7	TGTGCCAGCAGCGTAGGTCGAGCGGGGCCCGAGCAGTACTTC	CASSVGRAGPEQYF
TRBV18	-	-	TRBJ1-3	TGTGCCAGCTCAAAGAAGCCGACCCAGGACACCATATATTTT	CASSKKPTQDTIYF
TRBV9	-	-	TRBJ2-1	TGTGCCAGCAGGGGGGGACCCTTCTCCTACAATGAGCAGTTCTTC	CASRGGPFSYNEQFF
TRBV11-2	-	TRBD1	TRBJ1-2	TGTGCCACCTCACCCGGGACAGGGCATGTCTACACCTTC	CATSPGTGHVYTF
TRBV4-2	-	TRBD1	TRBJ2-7	TGTGCCAGCAGACTAGGACAGGGGATCTCCTACGAGCAGTACTTC	CASRLGQGISYEQYF
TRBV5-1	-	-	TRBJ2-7	TGCGCCAGCAGCTTGGGCGAGGGTTACGAGCAGTACTTC	CASSLGEGYEQYF
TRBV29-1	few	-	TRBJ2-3	TGCAGCGTAAACAGAGCTAGCACAGATACGCAGTATTTT	CSVNRASTDTQYF
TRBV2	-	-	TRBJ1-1	TGTGCCAGCTCTGAAGGTGCGAAGACTGAAGCTTTCTTT	CASSEGAKTEAFF
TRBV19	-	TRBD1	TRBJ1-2	TGTGCCAGTAGTCCTTATGTACAGGGGGCGCCTAGCTATGGCTACACCTTC	CASSPYVQGAPSYGYTF
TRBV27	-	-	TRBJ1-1	TGTGCCAGCAGTTATATCGGGGGAAACACTGAAGCTTTCTTT	CASSYIGGNTEAFF
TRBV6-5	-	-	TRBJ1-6	TGTGCCAGCACAGATCAGGGGTATAATTCACCCCTCCACTTT	CASTDQGYNSPLHF
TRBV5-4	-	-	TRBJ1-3	TGTGCCAGCAGCTTGGGCGGGAATAACTCTGGAGACACCATATATTTT	CASSLGGNNSGDTIYF
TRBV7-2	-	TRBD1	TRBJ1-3	TGTGCCAGCAGCTTATTGGGACAGGGGGCGCCTGGAAACACCATATATTTT	CASSLLGQGAPGNTIYF
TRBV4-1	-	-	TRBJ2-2	TGCGCCAGCAGCCAAGATCGATTCGGGGGTGCCGGGGAGCTGTTTTTT	CASSQDRFGGAGELFF
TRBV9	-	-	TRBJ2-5	TGTGCCAGCAGCGCCTCCCAAGAGACCCAGTACTTC	CASSASQETQYF
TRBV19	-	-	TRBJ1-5	TGTGCCAGTAGTATAAGAGGGCCCCTCGATCGAACCCAGCATTTT	CASSIRGPLDRTQHF
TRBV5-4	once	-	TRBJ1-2	TGTGCCAGCAGCTTCACGGGGGTGAGCGGCTACACCTTC	CASSFTGVSGYTF
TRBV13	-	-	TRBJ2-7	TGTGCCAGCAGCTCCCTTGGGGATGGGGAGCTCTACGAGCAGTACTTC	CASSSLGDGELYEQYF
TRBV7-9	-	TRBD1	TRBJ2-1	TGTGCCAGCAGCTGGACAGGGGGAAGTAATGAGCAGTTCTTC	CASSWTGGSNEQFF
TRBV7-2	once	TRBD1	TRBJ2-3	TGTGCCAGCAGCTTAGTGGCAGGGGGCCGGAAAGATACGCAGTATTTT	CASSLVAGGRKDTQYF
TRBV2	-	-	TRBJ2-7	TGTGCCAGCAGTGACGGGGGTTCCTACGAGCAGTACTTC	CASSDGGSYEQYF
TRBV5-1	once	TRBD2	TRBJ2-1	TGCGCCAGCAGCCCTAGAGAGCCGGGACTAGCGGGGGGCGTCTACAATGAGCAGTTCTTC	CASSPREPGLAGGVYNEQFF
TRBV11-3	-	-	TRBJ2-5	TGTGCCAGCAGCTTTGCACCGGGTCGGACCCAGTACTTC	CASSFAPGRTQYF
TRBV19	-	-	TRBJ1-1	TGTGCCAGCCGGGGAAACACTGAAGCTTTCTTT	CASRGNTEAFF
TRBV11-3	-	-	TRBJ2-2	TGTGCCAGTAAACAGGGGGGGAGCACCGGGGAGCTGTTTTTT	CASKQGGSTGELFF
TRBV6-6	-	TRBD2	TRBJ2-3	TGTGCCAGCACCTGGGACTATGTCACAGATACGCAGTATTTT	CASTWDYVTDTQYF
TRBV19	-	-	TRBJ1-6	TGTGCCAGCACTAACAGGAGCTCCTATAATTCACCCCTCCACTTT	CASTNRSSYNSPLHF
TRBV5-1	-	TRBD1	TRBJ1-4	TGCGCCAGCAGCTTGGGATCCGGGACAGGAACTGAAAAACTGTTTTTT	CASSLGSGTGTEKLFF
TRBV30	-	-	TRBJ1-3	TGTGCCTGGAGTCGTCGTGGGGGGAACACCATATATTTT	CAWSRRGGNTIYF
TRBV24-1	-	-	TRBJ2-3	TGTGCCACCAGTGATTTCGCTAGGGGTGGTACGCAGTATTTT	CATSDFARGGTQYF
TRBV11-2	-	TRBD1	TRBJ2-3	TGTGCCAGCAGCTTAGTGGGGACAGGGACAGATACGCAGTATTTT	CASSLVGTGTDTQYF
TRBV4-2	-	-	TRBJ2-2	TGTGCCAGCAGCCAAGACTTGACCGGGGAGCTGTTTTTT	CASSQDLTGELFF
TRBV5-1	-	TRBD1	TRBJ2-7	TGCGCCAGCAGCCCGACAGGGGTCCCCACCTACGAGCAGTACTTC	CASSPTGVPTYEQYF